Shown below are 8 T cell receptor beta chains from a single sample sequenced in a study of blood T cell repertoires in COVID-19. Sequencing used immunoSEQ multiplex PCR; TCRdb keeps in-frame clones, though not all of them. The top ten hold around 30% of the sample, which has about 230,000 clones, around four fifths seen once. Material for sequencing was peripheral blood. The receptors shown here come from a man aged 40-49 years with acute or convalescent COVID-19.

This chain links TRBV5-4 with TRBJ1-1; D might be TRBD1 (6 bases). Germline CDR1 is SGHNT and CDR2 is YYREEE (reference sequence). The CDR3 consists of 15 residues. V lost 5 bases, J lost 1 base, and 15 bases lay in between. Here the CDR3 DNA reads TGTGCCAGCAGAGGGGGGGGGCGTGGGAACACTGAAGCTTTCTTT. Translation: CASRGGGRGNTEAFF.

The chain is built from TRBV9 and TRBJ2-3; a possible D gene is TRBD1 (6 bases). Germline lookup yields CDR1 SGDLS and CDR2 YYNGEE. V gave up 4 bases and J gave up 0 bases, with 18 bases separating them. The length of the CDR3 is 17 residues. The CDR3 nucleotides read TGTGCCAGCAGCTCCGGCCTGGGGGCGACTAGCACAGATACGCAGTATTTT. Amino acid sequence: CASSSGLGATSTDTQYF.

The chain combines TRBV27 with TRBJ2-1; TRBD2 matches at 16 bases. The length of the CDR3 is 19 residues. The germline V gene encodes CDR1 MNHEY and CDR2 SMNVEV (reference sequence). V lost 2 bases, J lost 0 bases, and 4 bases stayed unmatched. For the CDR3, the DNA is TGTGCCAGCAGTTTACAGGGACTAGCGGGGGGGAGCTCCTACAATGAGCAGTTCTTC. Translation gives CASSLQGLAGGSSYNEQFF.

The chain's CDR3 is CSVTGTNSNQPQHF. CDR3 coding DNA: TGCAGCGTGACCGGGACAAATAGCAATCAGCCCCAGCATTTT. This chain connects TRBV29-1 to TRBJ1-5; possibly TRBD1 for D (6 bases). Trimming cost V 6 bases and J 0 bases, with 12 bases left between them. This CDR3 comprises 14 residues. CDR1 and CDR2 from the germline V gene are SQVTM and ANQGSEA.

This sequence joins TRBV6-2 or TRBV6-3 and TRBJ2-7; TRBD1 might be the D (5 bases). The V and J ends lost 8 bases and 0 bases respectively, with 17 bases between them. The CDR3 has 15 amino acids. Germline V lookup: CDR1 MNHEY, CDR2 SVGEGT. The CDR3 coding sequence is TGTGCCAGCCGCCCGTCCTGGGGCGCCTCCTACGAGCAGTACTTC. As protein: CASRPSWGASYEQYF.

The chain carries TRBV19 and TRBJ2-2; D might be TRBD2 (6 bases). Trimming took 2 bases from V and 5 from J, leaving 6 bases between them. The germline V gene has CDR1 LNHDA and CDR2 SQIVND (reference sequence). The CDR3 extends over 13 amino acids. CDR3 DNA sequence: TGTGCCAGTAGTATACGGGGGACCGGGGAGCTGTTTTTT. Protein: CASSIRGTGELFF.

The chain employs TRBV18 and TRBJ2-7, with a possible D match to TRBD1 (6 bases). V gave up 5 bases and J gave up 6 bases, with 20 bases separating them. In germline, CDR1 is KGHSH, CDR2 LQKENI. This CDR3 is built from 15 residues. The CDR3 spells CASSGTGHGMTEQYF. Written as DNA, the CDR3 is TGTGCCAGCTCAGGAACGGGACACGGGATGACCGAGCAGTACTTC.

The genes are TRBV19 and TRBJ1-3; D uncertain. The CDR3 contains 11 residues. The germline CDR1 and CDR2 sequences are LNHDA and SQIVND (reference sequence). V was cut by 3 bases and J by 8 bases, with 5 bases left in between. CDR3 nucleotides: TGTGCCAGTAGTATGGCGGACACCATATATTTT. This codes for CASSMADTIYF.